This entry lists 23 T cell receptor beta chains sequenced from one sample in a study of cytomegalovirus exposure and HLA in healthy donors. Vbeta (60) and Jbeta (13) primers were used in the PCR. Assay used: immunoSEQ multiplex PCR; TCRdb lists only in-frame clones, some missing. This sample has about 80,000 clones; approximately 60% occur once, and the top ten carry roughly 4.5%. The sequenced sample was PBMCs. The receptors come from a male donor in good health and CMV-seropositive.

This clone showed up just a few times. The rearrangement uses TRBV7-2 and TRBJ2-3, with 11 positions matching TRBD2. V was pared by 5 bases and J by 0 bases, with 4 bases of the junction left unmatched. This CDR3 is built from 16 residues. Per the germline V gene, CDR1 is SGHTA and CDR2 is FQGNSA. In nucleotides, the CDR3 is TGTGCCAGCAGCGCCGGGACTAGCGGAAGCACAGATACGCAGTATTTT. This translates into CASSAGTSGSTDTQYF. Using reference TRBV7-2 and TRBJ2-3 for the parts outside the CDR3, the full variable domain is GAGVSQSPSNKVTEKGKDVELRCDPISGHTALYWYRQSLGQGLEFLIYFQGNSAPDKSGLPSDRFSAERTGGSVSTLTIQRTQQEDSAVYLCASSAGTSGSTDTQYFGPGTRLTVL.

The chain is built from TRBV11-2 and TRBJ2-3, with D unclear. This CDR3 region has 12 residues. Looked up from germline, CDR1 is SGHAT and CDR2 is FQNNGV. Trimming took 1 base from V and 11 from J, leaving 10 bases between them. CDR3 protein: CASSLGLVEQYF. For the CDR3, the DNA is TGTGCCAGCAGCTTAGGGCTAGTGGAGCAGTATTTT.

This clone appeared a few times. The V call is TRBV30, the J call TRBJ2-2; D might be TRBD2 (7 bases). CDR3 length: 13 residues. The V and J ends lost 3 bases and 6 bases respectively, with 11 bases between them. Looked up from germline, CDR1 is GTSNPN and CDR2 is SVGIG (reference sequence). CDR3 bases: TGTGCCTGGAGAGGAGGGGGGGCCGGGGAGCTGTTTTTT. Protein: CAWRGGGAGELFF.

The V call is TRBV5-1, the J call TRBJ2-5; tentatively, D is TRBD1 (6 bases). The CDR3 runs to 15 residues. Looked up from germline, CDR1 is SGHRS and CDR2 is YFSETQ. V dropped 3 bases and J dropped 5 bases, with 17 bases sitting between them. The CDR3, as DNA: TGCGCCAGCAGCTATACGACAGGAGGTGGGGAGACCCAGTACTTC. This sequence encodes CASSYTTGGGETQYF.

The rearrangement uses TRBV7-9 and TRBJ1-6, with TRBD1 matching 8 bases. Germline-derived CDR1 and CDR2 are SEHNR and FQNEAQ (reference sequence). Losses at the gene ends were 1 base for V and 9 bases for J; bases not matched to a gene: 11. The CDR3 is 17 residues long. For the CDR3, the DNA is TGTGCCAGCAGCTTAGATGGCAGGGGGCCGCTGAGTTCACCCCTCCACTTT. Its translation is CASSLDGRGPLSSPLHF.

The CDR3 region has the DNA TGCGCCTCGGAAGCGGGGGGGCCTCTGGCCAAAAACATTCAGTACTTC. Its protein product is CASEAGGPLAKNIQYF. The rearrangement uses TRBV4-1 and TRBJ2-4; 10 bases are shared with TRBD2. There are 16 residues in the CDR3. The trim removed 11 bases at V and 1 base at J, leaving 11 bases unmatched. The germline V gene encodes CDR1 MGHRA and CDR2 YSYEKL.

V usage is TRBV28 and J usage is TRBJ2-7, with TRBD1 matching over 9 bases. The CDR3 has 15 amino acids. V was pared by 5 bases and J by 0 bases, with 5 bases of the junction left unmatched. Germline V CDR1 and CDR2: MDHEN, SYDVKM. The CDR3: CASSRPGQGSYEQYF. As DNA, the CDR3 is TGTGCCAGCAGTAGGCCGGGACAGGGCTCCTACGAGCAGTACTTC.

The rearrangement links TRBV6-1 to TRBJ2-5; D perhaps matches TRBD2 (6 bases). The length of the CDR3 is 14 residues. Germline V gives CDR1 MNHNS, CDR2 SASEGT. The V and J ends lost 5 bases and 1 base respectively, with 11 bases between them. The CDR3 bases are TGTGCCAGCAGTCAGGGTAGCGGCCAAGAGACCCAGTACTTC. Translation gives CASSQGSGQETQYF.

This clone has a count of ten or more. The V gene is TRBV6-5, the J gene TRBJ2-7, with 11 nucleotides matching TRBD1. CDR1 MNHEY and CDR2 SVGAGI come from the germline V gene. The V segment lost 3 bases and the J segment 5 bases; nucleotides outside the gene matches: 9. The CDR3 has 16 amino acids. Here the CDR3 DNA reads TGTGCCAGCAGTTATAGATTCGGACAGGGGGCCGACGAGCAGTACTTC. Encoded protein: CASSYRFGQGADEQYF.

CDR3: CASIKRGSYEQYF. CDR3 DNA: TGTGCCAGCATCAAAAGGGGCTCCTACGAGCAGTACTTC. The chain combines TRBV28 with TRBJ2-7; D perhaps matches TRBD1 (5 bases). The ends were cut back, 7 bases at V and 0 bases at J, with 10 bases in the middle. The CDR3 totals 13 residues. The germline CDR1 and CDR2 sequences are MDHEN and SYDVKM.

CDR3 region: CASSVDRAQETQYF. The CDR3 DNA is TGTGCCAGCAGCGTAGACAGGGCTCAAGAGACCCAGTACTTC. This chain connects TRBV9 to TRBJ2-5, with a tentative D call TRBD1 (6 bases). The V gene lost 0 bases and the J gene lost 2 bases, with 8 bases spanning the gap. The germline CDR1 and CDR2 sequences are SGDLS and YYNGEE. This CDR3 comprises 14 residues.

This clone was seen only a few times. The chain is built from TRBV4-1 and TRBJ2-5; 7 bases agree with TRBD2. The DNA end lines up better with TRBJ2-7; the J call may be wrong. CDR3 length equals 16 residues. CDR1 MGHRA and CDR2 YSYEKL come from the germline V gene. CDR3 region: CASSQDGGGSSYEQYF. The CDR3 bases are TGCGCCAGCAGCCAAGATGGGGGGGGGAGCTCCTACGAGCAGTACTTC.

For the CDR3, the DNA is TGTGCCAGCAGGGAGAGCAGGGCGGGCTACACCTTC. This encodes CASRESRAGYTF. The J gene is TRBJ1-2, the V gene TRBV6-5; D is possibly TRBD1 (5 bases). The CDR3 sequence is 12 residues long. Germline V gene data show CDR1 as MNHEY and CDR2 as SVGAGI. V lost 6 bases and J 8 bases, leaving 13 bases between the germline ends.

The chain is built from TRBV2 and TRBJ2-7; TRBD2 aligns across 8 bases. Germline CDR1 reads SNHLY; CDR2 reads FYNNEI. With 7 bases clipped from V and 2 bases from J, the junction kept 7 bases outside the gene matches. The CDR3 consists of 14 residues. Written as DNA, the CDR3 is TGTGCCAGCACCTTGCGGGGGGCGACCTACGAGCAGTACTTC. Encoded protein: CASTLRGATYEQYF.

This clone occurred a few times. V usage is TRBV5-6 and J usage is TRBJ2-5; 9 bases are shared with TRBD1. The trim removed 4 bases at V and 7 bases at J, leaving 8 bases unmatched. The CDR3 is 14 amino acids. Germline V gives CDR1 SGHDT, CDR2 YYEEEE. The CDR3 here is CASSRTGQGWTQYF. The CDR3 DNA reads TGTGCCAGCAGCCGGACGGGACAGGGTTGGACCCAGTACTTC.

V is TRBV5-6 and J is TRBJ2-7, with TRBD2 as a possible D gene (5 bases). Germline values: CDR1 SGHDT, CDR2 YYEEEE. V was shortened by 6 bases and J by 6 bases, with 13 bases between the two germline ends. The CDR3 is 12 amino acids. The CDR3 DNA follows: TGTGCCAGCACCGGAGGTCTTGCCGAGCAGTACTTC. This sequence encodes CASTGGLAEQYF.

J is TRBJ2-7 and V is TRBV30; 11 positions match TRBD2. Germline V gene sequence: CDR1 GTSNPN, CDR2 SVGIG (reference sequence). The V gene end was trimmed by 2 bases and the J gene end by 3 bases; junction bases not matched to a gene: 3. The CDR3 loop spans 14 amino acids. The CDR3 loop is CAWSKGLAVYEQYF. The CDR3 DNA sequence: TGTGCCTGGAGTAAGGGACTAGCGGTCTACGAGCAGTACTTC.

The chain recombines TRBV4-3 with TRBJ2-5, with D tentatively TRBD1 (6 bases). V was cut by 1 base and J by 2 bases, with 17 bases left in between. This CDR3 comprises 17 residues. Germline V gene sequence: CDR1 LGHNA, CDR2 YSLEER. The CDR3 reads CASSQGLGGARQETQYF. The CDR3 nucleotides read TGCGCCAGCAGCCAAGGCCTTGGGGGCGCGAGACAAGAGACCCAGTACTTC.

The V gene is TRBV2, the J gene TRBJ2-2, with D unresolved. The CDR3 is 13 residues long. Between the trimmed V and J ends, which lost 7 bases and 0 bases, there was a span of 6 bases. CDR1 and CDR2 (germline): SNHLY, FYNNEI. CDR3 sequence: CASKVANTGELFF. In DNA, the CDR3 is TGTGCCAGCAAAGTAGCGAACACCGGGGAGCTGTTTTTT.

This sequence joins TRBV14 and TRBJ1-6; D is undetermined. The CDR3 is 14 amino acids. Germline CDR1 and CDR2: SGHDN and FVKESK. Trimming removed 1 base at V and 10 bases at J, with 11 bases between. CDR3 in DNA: TGTGCCAGCAGCCAAGTGGCAGGATCCTCACCCCTCCACTTT. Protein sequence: CASSQVAGSSPLHF.

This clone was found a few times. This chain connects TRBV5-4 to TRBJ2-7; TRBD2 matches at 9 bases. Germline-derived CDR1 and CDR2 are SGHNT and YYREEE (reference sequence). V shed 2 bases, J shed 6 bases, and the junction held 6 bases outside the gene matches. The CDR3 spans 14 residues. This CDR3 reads CASSFSGGISEQYF. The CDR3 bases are TGTGCCAGCAGCTTCAGCGGGGGGATTTCCGAGCAGTACTTC.

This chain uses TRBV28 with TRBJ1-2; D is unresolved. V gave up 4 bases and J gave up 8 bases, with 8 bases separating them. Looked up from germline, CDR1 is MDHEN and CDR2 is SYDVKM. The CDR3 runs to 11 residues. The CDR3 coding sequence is TGTGCCAGCAGTTCCGCGGGGGGCTACACCTTC. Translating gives CASSSAGGYTF.

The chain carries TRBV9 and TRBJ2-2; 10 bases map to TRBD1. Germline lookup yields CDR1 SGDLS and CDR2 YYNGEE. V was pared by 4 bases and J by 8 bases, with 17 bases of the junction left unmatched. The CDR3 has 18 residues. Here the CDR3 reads CASSSPQRDRGFQGELFF. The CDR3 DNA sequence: TGTGCCAGCAGCTCCCCGCAGAGGGACAGGGGATTTCAGGGGGAGCTGTTTTTT.